The subject of this entry is one T cell receptor beta chain. 13 Jbeta primers and 60 Vbeta primers were used for the PCR. TCRdb keeps only in-frame clones here, not all; method: immunoSEQ multiplex PCR. The profile shows about 140,000 clones, roughly 73% of them singletons. V gave up 4 bases and J gave up 4 bases; unmatched junction bases: 2. This CDR3 is 13 amino acids long. Germline V gives CDR1 SGHAT, CDR2 FQDESV (reference sequence). These data are taken from a study of cytomegalovirus exposure and HLA in healthy donors. Input material: PBMCs. This receptor was taken from a human donor in good health. The rearrangement uses TRBV11-1 and TRBJ2-5, with TRBD1 identical over 8 bases. The CDR3 DNA follows: TGTGCCAGCAGCTCACAGGGGGGAGAGACCCAGTACTTC. The encoded protein is CASSSQGGETQYF.